One sample yielded the 30 T cell receptor beta chains listed below, sequenced in a study of CD8 T cells in Susac syndrome. The authors reverse transcribed roughly 0.5 to 1 ug RNA with random hexamers. From the immunoSEQ multiplex PCR reads, TCRdb called clonotypes with MiXCR, one entry per CDR3 protein. Altogether about 120,000 distinct CDR3 sequences are present, roughly 94% being singletons, with the ten largest covering more than 0.09%. Sequencing input: CD4+ T cells from PBMCs. These receptors were obtained from a human donor in good health.

The V call is TRBV28, the J call TRBJ1-1, with 7 bases aligning to TRBD1. In germline, CDR1 is MDHEN, CDR2 SYDVKM. The length of the CDR3 is 15 residues. Trimming took 4 bases from V and 1 from J; bases not matched to a gene: 6. The chain's CDR3 is CASSSFQGGNTEAFF. CDR3 nucleotide sequence: TGTGCCAGCAGTTCCTTCCAGGGGGGGAACACTGAAGCTTTCTTT.

The genes are TRBV6-5 and TRBJ1-1; no clear D. Trimming pared 0 bases from V and 1 base from J, leaving 6 bases between. CDR3 length: 14 residues. CDR1 and CDR2 from the germline V gene are MNHEY and SVGAGI. CDR3: CASSYSSRNTEAFF. CDR3 sequence (DNA): TGTGCCAGCAGTTACTCGTCCAGGAACACTGAAGCTTTCTTT.

V gene TRBV3-1 combines with J gene TRBJ1-1, with D tentatively TRBD1 (6 bases). The CDR3 has 16 amino acids. Trimming took 4 bases from V and 0 from J, leaving 15 bases between them. Germline loops: CDR1 LGHDT, CDR2 YNNKEL (reference sequence). CDR3 coding DNA: TGTGCCAGCAGCCTCGGGGGCCGCCGGATGAACACTGAAGCTTTCTTT. This sequence encodes CASSLGGRRMNTEAFF.

This chain uses TRBV20-1 with TRBJ2-7; a weak D match, TRBD2 (6 bases). The CDR3 consists of 15 residues. The germline gives CDR1 DFQATT, CDR2 SNEGSKA (reference sequence). Trimming removed 1 base from V and 4 bases from J, with 17 bases in between. CDR3 nucleotide sequence: TGCAGTGCTAGAGTCAACTTAAGGGACTCTTACGAGCAGTACTTC. This translates into CSARVNLRDSYEQYF.

The chain combines TRBV20-1 with TRBJ2-3; D may be TRBD2 (6 bases). Germline V gene lookup returns CDR1 DFQATT and CDR2 SNEGSKA (reference sequence). This CDR3 spans 14 amino acids. V was shortened by 3 bases and J by 1 base, with 11 bases between the two germline ends. CDR3 region: CSARAPGGTDTQYF. The CDR3 DNA reads TGCAGTGCTAGGGCCCCGGGAGGCACAGATACGCAGTATTTT.

The chain uses TRBV3-1 and TRBJ1-2, with unresolved D. There are 13 residues in the CDR3. Germline CDR1 and CDR2: LGHDT and YNNKEL (reference sequence). Between the trimmed V and J ends, which lost 2 bases and 1 base, there was a span of 5 bases. The CDR3 sequence is CASSQQINYGYTF. CDR3 nucleotides: TGTGCCAGCAGCCAACAGATTAACTATGGCTACACCTTC.

The chain uses TRBV12-3 or TRBV12-4 and TRBJ2-1; D is uncertain. The V and J ends lost 4 bases and 0 bases respectively, with 10 bases between them. CDR3 size: 15 residues. The CDR3 coding sequence is TGTGCCAGCAGTTCCGAGACACCCTCCTACAATGAGCAGTTCTTC. This translates into CASSSETPSYNEQFF.

The CDR3 DNA follows: TGTGCCAGCAGTGTTGGGCGGGGCACTGAAGCTTTCTTT. Translating gives CASSVGRGTEAFF. The genes are TRBV27 and TRBJ1-1; D remains ambiguous. The CDR3 has 13 residues. Germline loops: CDR1 MNHEY, CDR2 SMNVEV (reference sequence). Trimming cost V 5 bases and J 4 bases, with 11 bases left between them.

This chain links TRBV5-1 with TRBJ1-5, with 10 bases aligning to TRBD1. The CDR3 is 15 residues long. J was trimmed by 5 bases and V by 4 bases; bases with no gene match: 6. Germline V lookup: CDR1 SGHRS, CDR2 YFSETQ. This CDR3 is CASSLGTGAYQPQHF. The CDR3 DNA sequence: TGCGCCAGCAGCCTCGGGACAGGGGCTTATCAGCCCCAGCATTTT.

The chain couples TRBV28 to TRBJ2-5; D is unclear. CDR1 is MDHEN and CDR2 is SYDVKM in the germline V gene. The CDR3 length is 12 residues. The germline V and J ends were trimmed by 2 bases and 5 bases, with 6 bases remaining between them. The DNA of the CDR3 is TGTGCCAGCAGTTTAATGGCGGAGACCCAGTACTTC. Translation gives CASSLMAETQYF.

Only one count was recorded for this clonotype. The chain employs TRBV7-2 and TRBJ2-2; 8 bases agree with TRBD1. The germline gives CDR1 SGHTA, CDR2 FQGNSA. With V trimmed by 5 bases and J by 5 bases, 7 bases remained unmatched. The CDR3 contains 15 residues. The CDR3 nucleotides are TGTGCCAGCAGCGCGTACAGGGGGAGGACCGGGGAGCTGTTTTTT. It encodes CASSAYRGRTGELFF.

This clonotype was seen once. V and J are TRBV7-8 and TRBJ2-7; 7 bases are shared with TRBD2. The CDR3 sequence is 15 residues long. Germline CDR1 is SGHVS and CDR2 is FQNEAQ. V gave up 4 bases and J gave up 2 bases; unmatched junction bases: 8. The CDR3 here is CASSSYSGRAYEQYF. The CDR3 DNA reads as TGTGCCAGCAGCTCTTATAGCGGGCGCGCCTACGAGCAGTACTTC. Looking up the rest from reference TRBV7-8 and TRBJ2-7 gives the full variable domain: GAGVSQSPRYKVAKRGQDVALRCDPISGHVSLFWYQQALGQGPEFLTYFQNEAQLDKSGLPSDRFFAERPEGSVSTLKIQRTQQEDSAVYLCASSSYSGRAYEQYFGPGTRLTVT.

The V gene is TRBV20-1, the J gene TRBJ1-2; 9 bases agree with TRBD1. This CDR3 contains 14 residues. J lost 5 bases, V lost 5 bases, and 9 bases had no gene match. From germline, CDR1 is DFQATT and CDR2 SNEGSKA (reference sequence). Here the CDR3 reads CSAGTGGAGYGYTF. The CDR3 coding sequence is TGCAGTGCTGGAACAGGGGGCGCGGGGTATGGCTACACCTTC.

This rearrangement joins TRBV7-9 to TRBJ2-7, with 8 bases aligning to TRBD1. CDR3 length: 15 residues. Germline V CDR1 and CDR2: SEHNR, FQNEAQ (reference sequence). Losses at the gene ends were 5 bases for V and 2 bases for J; bases not matched to a gene: 8. CDR3 sequence: CASSAGQATTYEQYF. The CDR3 nucleotides are TGTGCCAGCAGCGCGGGACAGGCGACCACCTACGAGCAGTACTTC.

This clonotype appeared a single time. The gene calls are TRBV12-3 or TRBV12-4 and TRBJ1-1, with 7 bases lining up with TRBD1. The CDR3 contains 15 residues. Germline trimming cut 5 bases from V and 1 base from J; bases unmatched to any gene: 7. Here the CDR3 DNA reads TGTGCCAGCAGTCCGGGACAGAGCGCGAACACTGAAGCTTTCTTT. The encoded protein is CASSPGQSANTEAFF.

The gene calls are TRBV5-1 and TRBJ1-2; the match to TRBD1 covers 8 bases. In germline, CDR1 is SGHRS, CDR2 YFSETQ. The CDR3 contains 15 residues. After removal of 4 bases from V and 6 bases from J, the junction contained 11 bases not matched to a gene. CDR3 sequence reads: CASSRGQATPHGYTF. The CDR3 DNA is TGCGCCAGCAGCCGGGGACAGGCGACCCCCCATGGCTACACCTTC.

This clonotype was detected only once. This sequence joins TRBV5-1 and TRBJ1-2; 12 bases are shared with TRBD1. Germline lookup yields CDR1 SGHRS and CDR2 YFSETQ. Trimming at V came to 3 bases and at J to 4 bases, leaving 10 bases not matched to a gene. The CDR3 runs to 17 residues. The CDR3 loop reads CASSWGQGAPLSYGYTF. In DNA, the CDR3 is TGCGCCAGCAGCTGGGGACAGGGGGCTCCTCTGTCCTATGGCTACACCTTC.

This chain uses TRBV18 with TRBJ2-5, with unresolved D. The germline CDR1 and CDR2 sequences are KGHSH and LQKENI. The V end was cut by 3 bases, the J end by 5 bases, with 16 bases between. The CDR3 runs to 15 residues. DNA for the CDR3: TGTGCCAGCTCACCTCTGTTTGGGGTCGGGGAGACCCAGTACTTC. Translation gives CASSPLFGVGETQYF.

The chain uses TRBV10-3 and TRBJ2-5; D is undetermined. Germline V gene sequence: CDR1 ENHRY, CDR2 SYGVKD. The CDR3 totals 13 residues. Trimming shortened V by 4 bases and J by 5 bases, and 11 bases separated the two germline ends. CDR3 bases: TGTGCCATCAGTGCCAGACAAGCGGAGACCCAGTACTTC. This translates into CAISARQAETQYF.

The chain employs TRBV3-1 and TRBJ2-3; 14 nucleotides line up with TRBD2. With 0 bases clipped from V and 1 base from J, the junction kept 6 bases outside the gene matches. Germline values: CDR1 LGHDT, CDR2 YNNKEL (reference sequence). CDR3 size: 19 residues. In DNA, the CDR3 is TGTGCCAGCAGCCAAGATCGACTAGCGGGAGGGCCCGGCACAGATACGCAGTATTTT. It yields the protein CASSQDRLAGGPGTDTQYF.

The chain combines TRBV4-3 with TRBJ1-1, with D possibly matching TRBD1 (6 bases). The germline V gene has CDR1 LGHNA and CDR2 YSLEER. Trimming stripped 3 bases from V and 3 bases from J, with 14 bases between. CDR3 length equals 15 residues. CDR3 sequence: CASSQEQGGYTEAFF. CDR3 in DNA: TGCGCCAGCAGCCAGGAACAGGGAGGTTACACTGAAGCTTTCTTT.

This chain connects TRBV7-6 to TRBJ1-3; the D is unclear. The CDR3 length is 14 residues. Germline assignment: CDR1 SGHVS and CDR2 FNYEAQ. V dropped 5 bases and J dropped 0 bases, with 8 bases sitting between them. In DNA form, the CDR3 reads TGTGCCAGCAGCCTTGGAGCCTCTGGAAACACCATATATTTT. Protein product: CASSLGASGNTIYF.

The CDR3 reads CASKTTGFNTGELFF. The DNA for the CDR3 is TGTGCCAGTAAAACGACAGGGTTTAATACCGGGGAGCTGTTTTTT. The chain joins TRBV19 to TRBJ2-2; 7 positions match TRBD1. V gave up 7 bases and J gave up 5 bases; unmatched junction bases: 10. Germline CDR1 and CDR2: LNHDA and SQIVND (reference sequence). The CDR3 length is 15 residues.

A word on this clonotype: An end of the junction does not agree with germline; a read error may underlie this. The CDR3, as DNA: TGTGCCAGCAGTTTTACGGGCAGCACGGATACGCAGTATTTT. This codes for CASSFTGSTDTQYF. The V and J genes are TRBV12-3 or TRBV12-4 and TRBJ2-3; D gene ambiguous. The CDR3 consists of 14 residues.

This sequence joins TRBV15 and TRBJ2-7; TRBD2 matches at 11 bases. J lost 1 base, V lost 0 bases, and 11 bases had no gene match. The CDR3 extends over 19 amino acids. CDR1 LNHNV and CDR2 YYDKDF come from the germline V gene (reference sequence). CDR3 sequence reads: CATSRERPPTSGSSYEQYF. CDR3 nucleotide sequence: TGTGCCACCAGCAGAGAGAGACCCCCTACTAGCGGGAGTTCCTACGAGCAGTACTTC. Combining the CDR3 with reference TRBV15 and TRBJ2-7 gives the whole variable domain DAMVIQNPRYQVTQFGKPVTLSCSQTLNHNVMYWYQQKSSQAPKLLFHYYDKDFNNEADTPDNFQSRRPNTSFCFLDIRSPGLGDTAMYLCATSRERPPTSGSSYEQYFGPGTRLTVT.

V usage is TRBV5-1 and J usage is TRBJ2-7; TRBD1 agrees at 7 bases. Per germline, CDR1 SGHRS and CDR2 YFSETQ. This CDR3 is 15 amino acids long. V shed 0 bases, J shed 1 base, and the junction held 4 bases outside the gene matches. The CDR3 sequence is CASSLAGTDSYEQYF. As DNA, the CDR3 is TGCGCCAGCAGCTTGGCCGGGACAGATTCCTACGAGCAGTACTTC.

The gene calls are TRBV29-1 and TRBJ2-1; D is unresolved. The CDR3 sequence is 13 residues long. The V end lost 7 bases, the J end lost 9 bases, and 19 bases lay between the germline ends. Germline loops: CDR1 SQVTM, CDR2 ANQGSEA. The CDR3 region is CSAIILQSGEQFF. In nucleotides, the CDR3 is TGCAGCGCCATCATCCTACAATCGGGTGAGCAGTTCTTC.

The genes are TRBV19 and TRBJ2-2, with D perhaps given as TRBD1 or TRBD2 (5 bases each). Germline V gene data show CDR1 as LNHDA and CDR2 as SQIVND (reference sequence). The CDR3 is made up of 14 amino acids. V gave up 5 bases and J gave up 4 bases, with 11 bases separating them. The CDR3 coding sequence is TGTGCCAGTAGTCCAGTTGGGGGCACCGGGGAGCTGTTTTTT. Protein: CASSPVGGTGELFF.

The chain has TRBV18 and TRBJ2-7, with D unclear. Germline CDR1 is KGHSH and CDR2 is LQKENI. V dropped 0 bases and J dropped 5 bases, with 8 bases sitting between them. The CDR3 is 13 amino acids. The CDR3 sequence: CASSPPVGDEQYF. The CDR3 DNA reads as TGTGCCAGCTCACCACCGGTAGGCGACGAGCAGTACTTC.

This chain connects TRBV6-5 to TRBJ2-4; tentatively, D is TRBD1 (6 bases). V was clipped by 6 bases and J by 1 base, with 10 bases between them. The CDR3 has 14 residues. Germline V gene data show CDR1 as MNHEY and CDR2 as SVGAGI. The CDR3 nucleotides are TGTGCCAGCAGGCTTCAGGGGGCCAAAAACATTCAGTACTTC. The encoded protein is CASRLQGAKNIQYF.